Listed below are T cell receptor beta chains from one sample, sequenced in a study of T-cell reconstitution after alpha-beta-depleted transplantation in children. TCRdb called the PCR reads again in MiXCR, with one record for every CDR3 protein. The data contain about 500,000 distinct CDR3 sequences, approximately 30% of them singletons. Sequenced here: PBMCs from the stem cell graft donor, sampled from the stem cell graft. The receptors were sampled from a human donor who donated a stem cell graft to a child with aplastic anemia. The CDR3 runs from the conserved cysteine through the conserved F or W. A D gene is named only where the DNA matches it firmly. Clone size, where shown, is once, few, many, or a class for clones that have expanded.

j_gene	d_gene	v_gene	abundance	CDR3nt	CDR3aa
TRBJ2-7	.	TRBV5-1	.	TGCGCCAGCAGCCGAGTGTACAGGGACGAGCAGTACTTC	CASSRVYRDEQYF
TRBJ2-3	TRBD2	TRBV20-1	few	TGCAGTGCTGGAGCGGGAGGTGCAGATACGCAGTATTTT	CSAGAGGADTQYF
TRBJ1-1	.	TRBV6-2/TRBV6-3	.	TGTGCCAGCACCCTAAGTTGGGGGAGCACTGAAGCTTTCTTT	CASTLSWGSTEAFF
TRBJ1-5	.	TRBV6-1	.	TGTGCCAGCGATTGGGGGGGGCAGCCCCAGCATTTT	CASDWGGQPQHF
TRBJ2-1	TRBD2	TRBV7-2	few	TGTGCCAGCAGCCAAACTAGCGGGAGAAGCAATGAGCAGTTCTTC	CASSQTSGRSNEQFF
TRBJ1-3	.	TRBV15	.	TGTGCCACCAGCAGAGAAAGTTACACCAGCTCTGGAAACACCATATATTTT	CATSRESYTSSGNTIYF
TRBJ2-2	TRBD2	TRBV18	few	TGTGCCAGCTCACCACGACTAGCGGGAAAGCCAAACACCGGGGAGCTGTTTTTT	CASSPRLAGKPNTGELFF
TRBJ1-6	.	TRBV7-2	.	TGTGCCAGCACCACCAACGGCGGTATAATTTCACCCCTCCACTTT	CASTTNGGIISPLHF
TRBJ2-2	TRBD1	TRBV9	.	TGTGCCAGCAGCGCGATAGTCGGGACAGTATTAGGGGAGCTGTTTTTT	CASSAIVGTVLGELFF
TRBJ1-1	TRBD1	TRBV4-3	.	TGCGCCAGCAGCCAAGATCCGGCAGGGGGCACTGAAGCTTTCTTT	CASSQDPAGGTEAFF
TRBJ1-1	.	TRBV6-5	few	TGTGCCAGCAAACGGGGGGCGATGGCTTTCTTT	CASKRGAMAFF
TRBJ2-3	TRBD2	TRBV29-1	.	TGCAGCGTTGGAGAGACTAGCGGGAGAACAGATACGCAGTATTTT	CSVGETSGRTDTQYF
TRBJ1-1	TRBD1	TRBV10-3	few	TGTGCCATCAGCGAGACAGGGGTAACTGAAGCTTTCTTT	CAISETGVTEAFF
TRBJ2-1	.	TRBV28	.	TGTGCCACCGTAGATGGGGGCGGACCCTCCTACAATGAGCAGTTCTTC	CATVDGGGPSYNEQFF
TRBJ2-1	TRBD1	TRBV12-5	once	TGTGCTAGTGGCTATGACAGGGGTACCTACAATGAGCAGTTCTTC	CASGYDRGTYNEQFF
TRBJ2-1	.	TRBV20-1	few	TGCAGTGCTAGCGGGTACCGCTCCTACAATGAGCAGTTCTTC	CSASGYRSYNEQFF
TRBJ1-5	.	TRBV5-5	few	TGTGCCAGCAGCCAAAGCGCGGGCCCTCAGCCCCAGCATTTT	CASSQSAGPQPQHF
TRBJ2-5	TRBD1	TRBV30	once	TGTGCCTCCTCCGGGACAGGGGGATCGGGGGAGACCCAGTACTTC	CASSGTGGSGETQYF
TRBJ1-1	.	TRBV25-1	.	TGTGCCAGCAGCCAAAGCAAGACTGCGGGTTTAGACACTGAAGCTTTCTTT	CASSQSKTAGLDTEAFF
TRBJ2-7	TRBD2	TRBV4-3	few	TGCGCCAGCAGCCAAGAGGCTAGCGGGAGGGCCGGCTACGAGCAGTACTTC	CASSQEASGRAGYEQYF
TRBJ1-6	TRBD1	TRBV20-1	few	TGCAGTGCTAGAGTCGCCGGGACAGGGGGTAATTCACCCCTCCACTTT	CSARVAGTGGNSPLHF
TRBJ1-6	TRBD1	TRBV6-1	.	TGTGCCAGCAGTGAAATAAGGGGACAGGGAGTACCCCTCCACTTT	CASSEIRGQGVPLHF
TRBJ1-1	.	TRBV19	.	TGTGCCAGTAGCCTCTATGCAGGGAGCAAGAACACTGAAGCTTTCTTT	CASSLYAGSKNTEAFF
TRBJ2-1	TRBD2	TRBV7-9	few	TGTGCCAGCAGCTTAATTTTAGCGGGAGGTAATGAGCAGTTCTTC	CASSLILAGGNEQFF
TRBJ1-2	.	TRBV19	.	TGTGCCAGTAGTATAGCTGAATATGGCTACACCTTC	CASSIAEYGYTF
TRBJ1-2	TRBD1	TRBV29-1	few	TGCAGCGTTGGGCCTGACAGGGCCCCAATCTATGGCTACACCTTC	CSVGPDRAPIYGYTF
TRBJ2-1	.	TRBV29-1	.	TGCAGCGTCATAGACAGACACTCCTACAATGAGCAGTTCTTC	CSVIDRHSYNEQFF
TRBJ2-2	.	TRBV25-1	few	TGTGCCAGCGGAACTAGTGGAAACACCGGGGAGCTGTTTTTT	CASGTSGNTGELFF
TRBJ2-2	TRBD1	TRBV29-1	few	TGCAGCGTTAGACAGGGACAGAACACCGGGGAGCTGTTTTTT	CSVRQGQNTGELFF
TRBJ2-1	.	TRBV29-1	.	TGCAGCGTTTCACAGGGAGGGCAGTTCTTC	CSVSQGGQFF